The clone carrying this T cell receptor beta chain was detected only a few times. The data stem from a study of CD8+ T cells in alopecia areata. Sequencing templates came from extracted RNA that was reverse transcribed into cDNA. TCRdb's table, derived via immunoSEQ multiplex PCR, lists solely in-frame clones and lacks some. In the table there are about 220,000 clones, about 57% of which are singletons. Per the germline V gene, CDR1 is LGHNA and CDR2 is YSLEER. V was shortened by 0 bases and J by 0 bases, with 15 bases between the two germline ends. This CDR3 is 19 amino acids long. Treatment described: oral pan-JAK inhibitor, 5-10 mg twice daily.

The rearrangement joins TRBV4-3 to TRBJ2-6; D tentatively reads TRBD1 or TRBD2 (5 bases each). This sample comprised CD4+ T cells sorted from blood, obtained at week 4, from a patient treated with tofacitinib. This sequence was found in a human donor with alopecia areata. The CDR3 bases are TGCGCCAGCAGCCAAGATTATAAGGGGACCTTCTCTGGGGCCAACGTCCTGACTTTC. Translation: CASSQDYKGTFSGANVLTF.